The rows below give T cell receptor beta chains drawn from one sample of a study of T cells of healthy individuals. TCRdb re-called the 5' RACE reads with MiXCR, one entry per CDR3 protein. The repertoire holds 90,000 to 100,000 distinct CDR3 sequences, with approximately 15% as singletons. These receptors all come from a human donor in good health. The CDR3 runs from the conserved cysteine through the conserved F or W. A D gene is named only where the DNA matches it firmly. For some rows the clone size is stated as once, few or many, or as a class when expanded; others skip it.

TRBD1,TRBV28,TRBJ1-2,few,TGTGCCAGCAGGACCACAGGGGAGAGCTATGGCTACACCTTC,CASRTTGESYGYTF
NA,TRBV15,TRBJ2-4,many,TGTGCCACCAGCAGAGGGGGAGCGGCCAAAAACATTCAGTACTTC,CATSRGGAAKNIQYF
NA,TRBV19,TRBJ1-6,few,TGTGCCAGTAGACGTCAGCCAAATTCACCCCTCCACTTT,CASRRQPNSPLHF
NA,TRBV4-3,TRBJ2-1,NA,TGCGCCAGCAGATCGGGGCGGGAGCAGTTCTTC,CASRSGREQFF
NA,TRBV11-2,TRBJ1-1,few,TGTGCCAGCAGCTTACTGGGGGAATGGAACACTGAAGCTTTCTTT,CASSLLGEWNTEAFF
NA,TRBV6-5,TRBJ1-1,NA,TGTGCCAGCACCCGCGCAGGCGGGAACACTGAAGCTTTCTTT,CASTRAGGNTEAFF
NA,TRBV6-5,TRBJ1-2,few,TGTGCCAGCAGACATTTTAACTATGGCTACACCTTC,CASRHFNYGYTF
NA,TRBV12-3/TRBV12-4,TRBJ2-1,NA,TGTGCCAGCAGCCCCCTGAGCTCCTACAATGAGCAGTTCTTC,CASSPLSSYNEQFF
NA,TRBV20-1,TRBJ2-7,few,TGCAGTGCGATGACCGGCGGGCGGTACTACGAGCAGTACTTC,CSAMTGGRYYEQYF
NA,TRBV6-6,TRBJ1-4,many,TGTGCCAGCAGTTACTGGGGGCCAACTAATGAAAAACTGTTTTTT,CASSYWGPTNEKLFF
TRBD1,TRBV7-9,TRBJ2-7,NA,TGTGCCAGCAGCTTATTGGGGACAGGGAGCTCCTACGAGCAGTACTTC,CASSLLGTGSSYEQYF
TRBD2,TRBV6-6,TRBJ2-3,NA,TGTGCCAGCAGAGTCACCGGCGGGGGAGCAGATACGCAGTATTTT,CASRVTGGGADTQYF
NA,TRBV9,TRBJ2-2,few,TGTGCCAGCAGCAGGGTTCCGGGAGCCAACACCGGGGAGCTGTTTTTT,CASSRVPGANTGELFF
NA,TRBV6-2/TRBV6-3,TRBJ1-3,NA,TGTGCCAGCAGTTATTTTGGAGCATCCTCTGGAAACACCATATATTTT,CASSYFGASSGNTIYF
NA,TRBV5-6,TRBJ2-2,NA,TGTGCCAGCAGCTCTAGAAACACCGGGGAGCTGTTTTTT,CASSSRNTGELFF
TRBD1,TRBV7-2,TRBJ2-5,many,TGTGCCAGCAGCTTTGGGACAGAAGAGACCCAGTACTTC,CASSFGTEETQYF
NA,TRBV28,TRBJ2-5,NA,TGTGCCAGCAGGGGGTTAAAGGAGACCCAGTACTTC,CASRGLKETQYF
NA,TRBV23-1,TRBJ1-5,few,TGCGCCAGCAGTCAATTTATTAGCAATCAGCCCCAGCATTTT,CASSQFISNQPQHF